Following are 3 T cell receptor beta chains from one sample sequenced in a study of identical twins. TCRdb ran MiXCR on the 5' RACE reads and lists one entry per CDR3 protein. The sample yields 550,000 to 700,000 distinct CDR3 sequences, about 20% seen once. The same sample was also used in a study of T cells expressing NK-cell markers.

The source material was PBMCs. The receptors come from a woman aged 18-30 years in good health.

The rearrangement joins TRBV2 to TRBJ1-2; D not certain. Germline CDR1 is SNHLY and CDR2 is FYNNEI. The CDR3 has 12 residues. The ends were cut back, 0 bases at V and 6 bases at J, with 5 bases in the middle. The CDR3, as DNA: TGTGCCAGCAGTGAAGCGGTAAATGGCTACACCTTC. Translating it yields CASSEAVNGYTF.

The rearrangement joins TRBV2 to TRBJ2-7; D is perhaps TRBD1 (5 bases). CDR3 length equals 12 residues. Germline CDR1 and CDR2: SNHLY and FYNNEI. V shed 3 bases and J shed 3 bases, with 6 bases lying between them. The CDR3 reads CASSETVYEQYF. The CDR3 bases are TGTGCCAGCAGTGAGACAGTCTACGAGCAGTACTTC.

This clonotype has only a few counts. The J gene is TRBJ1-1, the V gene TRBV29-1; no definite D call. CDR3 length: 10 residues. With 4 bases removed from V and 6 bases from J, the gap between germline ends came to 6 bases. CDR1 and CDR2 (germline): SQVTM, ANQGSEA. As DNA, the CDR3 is TGCAGCGTTGTATTCGCTGAAGCTTTCTTT. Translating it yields CSVVFAEAFF. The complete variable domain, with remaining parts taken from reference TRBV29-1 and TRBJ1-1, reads SAVISQKPSRDICQRGTSLTIQCQVDSQVTMMFWYRQQPGQSLTLIATANQGSEATYESGFVIDKFPISRPNLTFSTLTVSNMSPEDSSIYLCSVVFAEAFFGQGTRLTVV.